The 18 T cell receptor beta chains in this list originate from one sample, sequenced in a study of OX40 agonist ivuxolimab in advanced cancers. Sequencing used immunoSEQ multiplex PCR; TCRdb keeps in-frame clones, though not all of them. The sample records some 22,000 clones, more than 70% being singletons. The source material was CD4+ or CD8+ T cells sorted from blood, sampled in a trial of the OX40 agonist ivuxolimab. The receptors come from an adult with an advanced solid tumor such as melanoma, head and neck, liver or kidney cancer.

The chain has TRBV11-2 and TRBJ2-5, with 9 bases identical to TRBD1. The V segment lost 5 bases and the J segment 7 bases; nucleotides outside the gene matches: 20. CDR1 SGHAT and CDR2 FQNNGV come from the germline V gene. This CDR3 region has 18 residues. The CDR3 here is CASSLYRDRVEEGGTQYF. The CDR3 coding sequence is TGTGCCAGCAGCCTTTACCGGGACAGGGTCGAGGAGGGCGGGACCCAGTACTTC.

The V gene is TRBV7-2, the J gene TRBJ1-4; D is unclear. CDR1 is SGHTA and CDR2 is FQGNSA in the germline V gene. V lost 6 bases and J lost 0, with 8 bases in between. This CDR3 has 14 residues. The CDR3 nucleotides read TGTGCCAGCAGTTTCCAAGCAACTAATGAAAAACTGTTTTTT. Its protein is CASSFQATNEKLFF. Complete variable domain (other parts from reference TRBV7-2 and TRBJ1-4): GAGVSQSPSNKVTEKGKDVELRCDPISGHTALYWYRQSLGQGLEFLIYFQGNSAPDKSGLPSDRFSAERTGGSVSTLTIQRTQQEDSAVYLCASSFQATNEKLFFGSGTQLSVL.

The CDR3 here is CASSPLQGMNTEAFF. The CDR3 DNA follows: TGTGCCAGCAGCCCGCTGCAGGGGATGAACACTGAAGCTTTCTTT. The V gene is TRBV7-6, the J gene TRBJ1-1; D perhaps matches TRBD1 (6 bases). V gave up 5 bases and J gave up 0 bases, with 13 bases separating them. The CDR3 is 15 amino acids. Germline V gene lookup returns CDR1 SGHVS and CDR2 FNYEAQ.

The chain has TRBV7-2 and TRBJ2-1; D is uncertain. This CDR3 region has 13 residues. CDR1 SGHTA and CDR2 FQGNSA come from the germline V gene. The V end was cut by 2 bases, the J end by 5 bases, with 7 bases between. The chain's CDR3 is CASSLYLNNEQFF. CDR3 sequence (DNA): TGTGCCAGCAGCTTATATTTGAACAATGAGCAGTTCTTC.

CDR3: CASSLEVGESDEQYF. In nucleotides, the CDR3 is TGTGCCAGCAGCTTAGAGGTGGGGGAATCGGACGAGCAGTACTTC. The chain couples TRBV7-2 to TRBJ2-7; TRBD1 or TRBD2 may be the D gene (5 bases each). V lost 1 base and J 5 bases, leaving 15 bases between the germline ends. This CDR3 has 15 residues. Germline V gene lookup returns CDR1 SGHTA and CDR2 FQGNSA.

This clone appeared a few times. The V gene is TRBV6-1, the J gene TRBJ2-1; 8 bases line up with TRBD1. This CDR3 is 13 amino acids long. Germline CDR1 MNHNS, CDR2 SASEGT. J lost 4 bases, V lost 6 bases, and 2 bases had no gene match. The CDR3 reads CASRTGEYNEQFF. CDR3 nucleotide sequence: TGTGCCAGCAGGACAGGGGAATACAATGAGCAGTTCTTC.

This clone was recorded only once. The chain carries TRBV6-8 and TRBJ1-5; the D is unclear. The CDR3 is made up of 16 amino acids. Germline V gene sequence: CDR1 MNHGY, CDR2 SAAAGT. V was shortened by 0 bases and J by 5 bases, with 14 bases between the two germline ends. DNA for the CDR3: TGTGCCAGCAGTTACTCGAGAGGGTCTCCCTATCAGCCCCAGCATTTT. Protein: CASSYSRGSPYQPQHF.

This clone ranks as medium-sized. The same CDR3 can be traced to other DNA sequences in this sample. The chain uses TRBV5-1 and TRBJ1-2, with 11 bases that match TRBD1. The CDR3 consists of 16 residues. Germline V CDR1 and CDR2: SGHRS, YFSETQ. V was clipped by 3 bases and J by 3 bases; unmatched bases: 7. DNA for the CDR3: TGCGCCAGCAGCTCCTTGGACAGGGGGCAGCACTATGGCTACACCTTC. Protein sequence: CASSSLDRGQHYGYTF. Using reference TRBV5-1 and TRBJ1-2 for the parts outside the CDR3, the full variable domain is KAGVTQTPRYLIKTRGQQVTLSCSPISGHRSVSWYQQTPGQGLQFLFEYFSETQRNKGNFPGRFSGRQFSNSRSEMNVSTLELGDSALYLCASSSLDRGQHYGYTFGSGTRLTVV.

This clone is medium-sized (0.01 to 0.1%) in the sample. This chain joins TRBV4-1 and TRBJ1-1; TRBD1 might be the D (6 bases). This CDR3 is 13 amino acids long. V dropped 4 bases and J dropped 1 base, with 7 bases sitting between them. Germline CDR1 MGHRA, CDR2 YSYEKL. Here the CDR3 DNA reads TGCGCCAGCAGCCCCAGGGGGAACACTGAAGCTTTCTTT. This sequence encodes CASSPRGNTEAFF.

The chain combines TRBV21-1 with TRBJ1-1. TRBV21-1 is assigned pseudogene status. This CDR3 spans 14 amino acids. The chain's CDR3 is CASSKESLNTEAFF. CDR3 in DNA: TGTGCCAGCAGCAAAGAAAGTCTGAACACTGAAGCTTTCTTT.

This clone was seen just once. The chain is built from TRBV7-9 and TRBJ2-7, with 7 bases lining up with TRBD1. The CDR3 spans 16 residues. Unmatched junction bases numbered 10, after V lost 4 bases and J lost 1 base. Per germline, CDR1 SEHNR and CDR2 FQNEAQ (reference sequence). Here the CDR3 reads CASSSQRGRRSYEQYF. The CDR3 DNA sequence: TGTGCCAGCAGCTCCCAAAGGGGGCGACGGTCCTACGAGCAGTACTTC.

The chain links TRBV19 to TRBJ2-7; D possibly corresponds to TRBD1 (5 bases). The germline gives CDR1 LNHDA, CDR2 SQIVND (reference sequence). The V and J ends lost 2 bases and 1 base respectively, with 18 bases between them. The CDR3 has 17 amino acids. The DNA for the CDR3 is TGTGCCAGTAGTATAAGTTTTTTGGGCAGGGCTTCCTACGAGCAGTACTTC. As protein: CASSISFLGRASYEQYF.

J is TRBJ1-1 and V is TRBV30; no firm D call. The V end was cut by 0 bases, the J end by 3 bases, with 8 bases between. This CDR3 is 13 amino acids long. Germline lookup yields CDR1 GTSNPN and CDR2 SVGIG (reference sequence). CDR3 loop: CAWSVDAYTEAFF. CDR3 DNA: TGTGCCTGGAGTGTAGACGCATACACTGAAGCTTTCTTT.

This clone was observed a handful of times. The chain links TRBV10-3 to TRBJ1-4; D unclear. Germline V gene sequence: CDR1 ENHRY, CDR2 SYGVKD. V lost 4 bases, J lost 7 bases, and 1 base lay in between. The CDR3 spans 10 residues. The CDR3 sequence: CAISGEKLFF. DNA for the CDR3: TGTGCCATCAGTGGTGAAAAACTGTTTTTT.

The V and J genes are TRBV9 and TRBJ1-1, with unresolved D. The CDR3 sequence is 12 residues long. V lost 3 bases and J lost 0, with 3 bases in between. Germline CDR1 and CDR2: SGDLS and YYNGEE. The CDR3 coding sequence is TGTGCCAGCAGCGCCTTGAACACTGAAGCTTTCTTT. Its protein product is CASSALNTEAFF. The variable domain in full, with the rest retrieved from reference TRBV9 and TRBJ1-1, is DSGVTQTPKHLITATGQRVTLRCSPRSGDLSVYWYQQSLDQGLQFLIQYYNGEERAKGNILERFSAQQFPDLHSELNLSSLELGDSALYFCASSALNTEAFFGQGTRLTVV.

The DNA for the CDR3 is TGTGCCAGCAGGGTGGACAGGGGTTGGGAGCCCCAGCATTTT. Its translation is CASRVDRGWEPQHF. V is TRBV5-8 and J is TRBJ1-5; 9 positions agree with TRBD1. Losses at the gene ends were 5 bases for V and 8 bases for J; bases not matched to a gene: 8. Germline loops: CDR1 SGHTS, CDR2 YDEGEE. The CDR3 consists of 14 residues.

Written as DNA, the CDR3 is TGTGCCAGCTCACCAGCAGGGGCCGAGCAGTACTTC. It is translated as CASSPAGAEQYF. The chain combines TRBV18 with TRBJ2-7, with D possibly TRBD1 on 6 matching bases. The CDR3 spans 12 residues. Trimming cost V 2 bases and J 6 bases, with 8 bases left between them. CDR1 is KGHSH, CDR2 LQKENI, per germline.

In this sample, this clone turned up once. CDR3 in DNA: TGTGCCAGTACAGGGGCCCAGAACACCGGGGAGCTGTTTTTT. It translates to CASTGAQNTGELFF. The gene calls are TRBV5-4 and TRBJ2-2, with 7 positions matching TRBD1. Germline V gene lookup returns CDR1 SGHNT and CDR2 YYREEE (reference sequence). The J segment lost 1 base and the V segment lost 8 bases, leaving 5 bases of the junction unmatched. CDR3 length equals 14 residues.